One sample yielded the 17 T cell receptor beta chains listed below, sequenced in a study of cytomegalovirus exposure and HLA in healthy donors. The PCR ran on 60 Vbeta and 13 Jbeta primers. Method: immunoSEQ multiplex PCR; TCRdb's copy keeps in-frame clones and lacks some. This table holds about 140,000 clones, 80% found once. The sequenced sample was PBMCs. The receptors were sampled from a man aged 40-49 years in good health and CMV-seropositive.

The rearrangement joins TRBV30 to TRBJ2-7; 12 bases agree with TRBD1. Looked up from germline, CDR1 is GTSNPN and CDR2 is SVGIG (reference sequence). CDR3 length: 15 amino acids. The J segment lost 2 bases and the V segment lost 0 bases, leaving 2 bases of the junction unmatched. As DNA, the CDR3 is TGTGCCTGGAGTGTTGGGACAGGGGGCCCCTACGAGCAGTACTTC. Translated, it gives CAWSVGTGGPYEQYF.

V is TRBV6-1 and J is TRBJ1-1, with 9 bases identical to TRBD1. Germline values: CDR1 MNHNS, CDR2 SASEGT. This CDR3 spans 14 amino acids. The V segment lost 6 bases and the J segment 1 base; nucleotides outside the gene matches: 3. The CDR3 reads CASRDRGQNTEAFF. In DNA form, the CDR3 reads TGTGCCAGCAGGGACAGGGGACAGAACACTGAAGCTTTCTTT.

This chain uses TRBV15 with TRBJ2-1, with TRBD2 matching 9 bases. From germline, CDR1 is LNHNV and CDR2 YYDKDF (reference sequence). V was pared by 6 bases and J by 5 bases, with 5 bases of the junction left unmatched. The CDR3 loop spans 14 amino acids. This CDR3 is CATRRTSANNEQFF. The CDR3 DNA is TGTGCCACCAGGAGGACTAGCGCTAACAATGAGCAGTTCTTC. The variable domain in full, completed from reference TRBV15 and TRBJ2-1, reads DAMVIQNPRYQVTQFGKPVTLSCSQTLNHNVMYWYQQKSSQAPKLLFHYYDKDFNNEADTPDNFQSRRPNTSFCFLDIRSPGLGDTAMYLCATRRTSANNEQFFGPGTRLTVL.

CDR3 nucleotide sequence: TGTGCCAGTCACCGGGGAGCGGACCGAAGCTACACTGAAGCTTTCTTT. Amino acids: CASHRGADRSYTEAFF. The rearrangement joins TRBV19 to TRBJ1-1; D gene unclear. The germline V gene encodes CDR1 LNHDA and CDR2 SQIVND (reference sequence). Trimming stripped 8 bases from V and 3 bases from J, with 22 bases between. This CDR3 is 16 amino acids long.

The chain is built from TRBV6-6 and TRBJ2-7, with 7 bases that match TRBD2. V shed 2 bases and J 13 bases; nucleotides not matched to a gene: 5. The V gene's germline CDR1 is MNHNY and CDR2 SVGAGI (reference sequence). The CDR3 is 11 amino acids. CDR3 DNA: TGTGCCAGCAGTTACAAGCGGGAATGCTACTTC. It specifies CASSYKRECYF.

The chain employs TRBV28 and TRBJ2-7; the D gene is possibly TRBD1 (5 bases). V was clipped by 6 bases and J by 6 bases, with 15 bases between them. The germline V gene has CDR1 MDHEN and CDR2 SYDVKM. The CDR3 contains 13 residues. CDR3 in amino acids: CASRYSQGSEQYF. The CDR3 nucleotides are TGTGCCAGCAGATACTCTCAGGGCAGCGAGCAGTACTTC. Full variable domain (outside the CDR3, taken from reference TRBV28 and TRBJ2-7): DVKVTQSSRYLVKRTGEKVFLECVQDMDHENMFWYRQDPGLGLRLIYFSYDVKMKEKGDIPEGYSVSREKKERFSLILESASTNQTSMYLCASRYSQGSEQYFGPGTRLTVT.

V is TRBV27 and J is TRBJ1-1; the D is unclear. The CDR3 is made up of 18 amino acids. In germline, CDR1 is MNHEY, CDR2 SMNVEV (reference sequence). The V end was cut by 3 bases, the J end by 1 base, with 21 bases between. The CDR3 DNA is TGTGCCAGCAGTTTTTCAACTTTGGTTAGCCGCTCGAACACTGAAGCTTTCTTT. This codes for CASSFSTLVSRSNTEAFF.

V usage is TRBV7-6 and J usage is TRBJ2-3; TRBD2 aligns across 14 bases. This CDR3 spans 19 amino acids. V lost 4 bases and J lost 5; bases outside the gene matches: 14. The germline V gene has CDR1 SGHVS and CDR2 FNYEAQ. CDR3 coding DNA: TGTGCCAGCAGCTATAAACCAGCCGGGACTAGCGGGGGTTTAGATACGCAGTATTTT. Its protein product is CASSYKPAGTSGGLDTQYF.

This chain links TRBV4-2 with TRBJ1-1; D possibly corresponds to TRBD1 (6 bases). The CDR3 runs to 19 residues. The V and J ends lost 1 base and 4 bases respectively, with 25 bases between them. Germline CDR1 reads LGHNA; CDR2 reads YNFKEQ. The chain's CDR3 is CASSQVTGFVGQGSTEAFF. The CDR3 DNA sequence: TGTGCCAGCAGCCAAGTCACAGGCTTTGTTGGTCAGGGGAGCACTGAAGCTTTCTTT.

The chain combines TRBV19 with TRBJ2-2; 10 nucleotides match TRBD2. J gave up 3 bases and V 8 bases, and 6 bases lay outside the gene matches. CDR3 length: 15 amino acids. Germline CDR1 reads LNHDA; CDR2 reads SQIVND (reference sequence). DNA for the CDR3: TGTGCCAGTCAACCTAGCGGGAGCTACACCGGGGAGCTGTTTTTT. It yields the protein CASQPSGSYTGELFF. The full variable domain, rest sourced from reference TRBV19 and TRBJ2-2, is DGGITQSPKYLFRKEGQNVTLSCEQNLNHDAMYWYRQDPGQGLRLIYYSQIVNDFQKGDIAEGYSVSREKKESFPLTVTSAQKNPTAFYLCASQPSGSYTGELFFGEGSRLTVL.

The chain combines TRBV5-4 with TRBJ1-2; D is unresolved. Trimming removed 0 bases from V and 1 base from J, with 7 bases in between. From germline, CDR1 is SGHNT and CDR2 YYREEE (reference sequence). The CDR3 sequence is 14 residues long. The CDR3 region is CASSLVGSNYGYTF. DNA of the CDR3: TGTGCCAGCAGCTTGGTAGGGAGTAACTATGGCTACACCTTC.

V gene TRBV2 combines with J gene TRBJ2-5; D might be TRBD1 (6 bases). The CDR3 has 15 amino acids. Germline CDR1 reads SNHLY; CDR2 reads FYNNEI. The ends were cut back, 4 bases at V and 4 bases at J, with 16 bases in the middle. The CDR3 DNA reads as TGTGCCAGCAGTGGGGGTCTCCAAGGGGGAGAGACCCAGTACTTC. Translating gives CASSGGLQGGETQYF. The full variable domain, in which reference TRBV2 and TRBJ2-5 provide the parts outside the CDR3, is EPEVTQTPSHQVTQMGQEVILRCVPISNHLYFYWYRQILGQKVEFLVSFYNNEISEKSEIFDDQFSVERPDGSNFTLKIRSTKLEDSAMYFCASSGGLQGGETQYFGPGTRLLVL.

V gene TRBV27 combines with J gene TRBJ2-5; TRBD1 matches 9 bases. This CDR3 is built from 15 residues. Germline values: CDR1 MNHEY, CDR2 SMNVEV (reference sequence). V was clipped by 5 bases and J by 4 bases; unmatched bases: 8. The CDR3, as DNA: TGTGCCAGCAGTACCGGGACAGGGAGTTTAGAGACCCAGTACTTC. It codes for CASSTGTGSLETQYF.

The rearrangement joins TRBV5-1 to TRBJ2-7; D possibly corresponds to TRBD1 (6 bases). Germline V gene data show CDR1 as SGHRS and CDR2 as YFSETQ. The CDR3 has 15 residues. The V gene lost 4 bases and the J gene lost 6 bases, with 20 bases spanning the gap. The CDR3 DNA is TGCGCCAGCAGCCAAACAGGGAAGGTGGGAAGCGAGCAGTACTTC. It is translated as CASSQTGKVGSEQYF.

The V gene is TRBV4-2, the J gene TRBJ1-1, with a possible D match to TRBD1 (6 bases). Germline CDR1 and CDR2: LGHNA and YNFKEQ. V dropped 2 bases and J dropped 4 bases, with 14 bases sitting between them. The CDR3 spans 15 residues. The CDR3 bases are TGTGCCAGCAGCCAAACCATGGACAGAGGCACTGAAGCTTTCTTT. Protein: CASSQTMDRGTEAFF.

This clone was seen once. The chain combines TRBV5-6 with TRBJ1-3; D gene ambiguous. Germline V lookup: CDR1 SGHDT, CDR2 YYEEEE. V gave up 2 bases and J gave up 4 bases, with 19 bases separating them. CDR3 length: 17 amino acids. The CDR3 reads CASSFSPSLEQGNTIYF. The CDR3 nucleotides read TGTGCCAGCAGCTTTTCCCCCTCACTCGAGCAAGGAAACACCATATATTTT. Together with reference TRBV5-6 and TRBJ1-3, the CDR3 gives the full variable domain: DAGVTQSPTHLIKTRGQQVTLRCSPKSGHDTVSWYQQALGQGPQFIFQYYEEEERQRGNFPDRFSGHQFPNYSSELNVNALLLGDSALYLCASSFSPSLEQGNTIYFGEGSWLTVV.

On this clone itself: Relative to the germline gene, one junction end is altered; a read error may explain this. The gene calls are TRBV7-9 and TRBJ1-2; maybe TRBD1 (5 bases). The CDR3 spans 15 residues. In germline, CDR1 is SEHNR, CDR2 FQNEAQ (reference sequence). The CDR3 coding sequence is TGTTCCAGCAGCCCATCCGGGGGAGGGAGGAATGGCTACACCTTC. Its protein product is CSSSPSGGGRNGYTF.